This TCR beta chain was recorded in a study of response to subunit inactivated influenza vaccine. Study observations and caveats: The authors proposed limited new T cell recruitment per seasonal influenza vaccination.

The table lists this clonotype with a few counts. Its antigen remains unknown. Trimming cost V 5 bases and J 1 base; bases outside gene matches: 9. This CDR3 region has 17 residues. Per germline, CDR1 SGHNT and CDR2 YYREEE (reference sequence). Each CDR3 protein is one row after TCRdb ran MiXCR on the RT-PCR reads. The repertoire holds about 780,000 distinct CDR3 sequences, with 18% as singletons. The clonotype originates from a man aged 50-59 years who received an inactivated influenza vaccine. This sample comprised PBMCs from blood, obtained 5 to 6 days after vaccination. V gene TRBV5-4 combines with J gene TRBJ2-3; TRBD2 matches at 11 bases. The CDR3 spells CASSSASGGPRTDTQYF. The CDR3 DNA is TGTGCCAGCAGTTCGGCTAGCGGGGGGCCGCGCACAGATACGCAGTATTTT.